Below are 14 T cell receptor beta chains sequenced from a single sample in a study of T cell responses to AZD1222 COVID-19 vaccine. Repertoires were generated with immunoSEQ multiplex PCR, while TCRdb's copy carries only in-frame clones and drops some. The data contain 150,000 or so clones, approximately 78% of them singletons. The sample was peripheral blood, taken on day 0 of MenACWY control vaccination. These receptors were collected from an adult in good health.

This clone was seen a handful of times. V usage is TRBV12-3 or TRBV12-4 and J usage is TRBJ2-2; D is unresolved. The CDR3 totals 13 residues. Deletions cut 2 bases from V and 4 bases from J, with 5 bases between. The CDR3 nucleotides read TGTGCCAGCAGTTTAAGGAGCACCGGGGAGCTGTTTTTT. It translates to CASSLRSTGELFF.

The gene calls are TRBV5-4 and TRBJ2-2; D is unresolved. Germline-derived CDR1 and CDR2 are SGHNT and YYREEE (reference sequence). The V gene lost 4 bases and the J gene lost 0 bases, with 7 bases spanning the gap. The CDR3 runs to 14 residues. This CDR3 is CASSGYTNTGELFF. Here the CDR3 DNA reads TGTGCCAGCAGCGGATATACGAACACCGGGGAGCTGTTTTTT.

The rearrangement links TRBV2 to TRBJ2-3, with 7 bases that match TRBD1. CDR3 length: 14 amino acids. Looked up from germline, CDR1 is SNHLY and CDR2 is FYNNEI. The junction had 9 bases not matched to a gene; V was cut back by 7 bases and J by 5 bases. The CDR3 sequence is CASTRGQPKDTQYF. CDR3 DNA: TGTGCCAGCACGAGGGGACAGCCTAAAGATACGCAGTATTTT.

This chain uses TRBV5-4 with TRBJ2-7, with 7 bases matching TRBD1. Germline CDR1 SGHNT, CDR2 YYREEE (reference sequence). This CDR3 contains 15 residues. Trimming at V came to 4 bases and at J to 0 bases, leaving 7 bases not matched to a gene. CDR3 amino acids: CASSPWDSRSYEQYV. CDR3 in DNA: TGTGCCAGCAGCCCCTGGGACAGCCGCTCCTACGAGCAGTACGTC.

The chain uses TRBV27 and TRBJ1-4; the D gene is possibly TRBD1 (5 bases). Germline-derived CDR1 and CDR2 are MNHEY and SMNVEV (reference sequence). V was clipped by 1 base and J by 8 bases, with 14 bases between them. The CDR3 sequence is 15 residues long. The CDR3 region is CASSLWGGFGEKLFF. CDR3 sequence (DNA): TGTGCCAGCAGTTTATGGGGGGGATTCGGAGAAAAACTGTTTTTT.

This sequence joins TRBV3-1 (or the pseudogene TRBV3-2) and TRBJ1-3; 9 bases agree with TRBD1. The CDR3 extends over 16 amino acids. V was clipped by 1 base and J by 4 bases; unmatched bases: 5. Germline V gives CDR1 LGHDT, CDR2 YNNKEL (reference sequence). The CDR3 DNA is TGTGCCAGCAGCCAAGCCACAGGGGGCTCAGGAAACACCATATATTTT. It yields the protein CASSQATGGSGNTIYF.

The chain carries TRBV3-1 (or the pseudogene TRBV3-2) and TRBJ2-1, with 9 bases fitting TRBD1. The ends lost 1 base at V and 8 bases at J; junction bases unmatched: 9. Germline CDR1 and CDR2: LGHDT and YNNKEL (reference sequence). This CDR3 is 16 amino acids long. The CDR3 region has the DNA TGTGCCAGCAGCCAAGCGGGACAGGGCATAAGGGATGAGCAGTTCTTC. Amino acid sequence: CASSQAGQGIRDEQFF.

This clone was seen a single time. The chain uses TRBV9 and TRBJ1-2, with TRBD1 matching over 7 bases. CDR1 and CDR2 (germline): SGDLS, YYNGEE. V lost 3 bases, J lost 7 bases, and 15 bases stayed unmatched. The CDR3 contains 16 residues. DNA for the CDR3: TGTGCCAGCAGCGATACTCCGGACAGGTCGTGGGCTGGCTACACCTTC. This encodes CASSDTPDRSWAGYTF.

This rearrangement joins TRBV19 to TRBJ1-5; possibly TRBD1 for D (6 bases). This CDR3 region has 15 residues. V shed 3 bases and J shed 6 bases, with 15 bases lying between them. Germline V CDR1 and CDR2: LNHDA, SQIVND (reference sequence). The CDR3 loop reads CASSIPGARAQPQHF. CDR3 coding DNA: TGTGCCAGTAGTATTCCGGGGGCGCGGGCTCAGCCCCAGCATTTT.

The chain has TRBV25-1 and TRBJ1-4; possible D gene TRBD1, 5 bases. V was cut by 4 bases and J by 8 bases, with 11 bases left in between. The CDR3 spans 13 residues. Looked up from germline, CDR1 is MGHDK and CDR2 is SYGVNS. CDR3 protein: CASSVAGSEKLFF. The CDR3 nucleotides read TGTGCCAGCAGTGTGGCAGGGAGCGAAAAACTGTTTTTT.

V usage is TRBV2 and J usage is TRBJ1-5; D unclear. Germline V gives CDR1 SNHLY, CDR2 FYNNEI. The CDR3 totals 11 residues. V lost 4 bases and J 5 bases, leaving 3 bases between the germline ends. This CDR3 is CASSVDQPQHF. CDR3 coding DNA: TGTGCCAGCAGTGTAGATCAGCCCCAGCATTTT.

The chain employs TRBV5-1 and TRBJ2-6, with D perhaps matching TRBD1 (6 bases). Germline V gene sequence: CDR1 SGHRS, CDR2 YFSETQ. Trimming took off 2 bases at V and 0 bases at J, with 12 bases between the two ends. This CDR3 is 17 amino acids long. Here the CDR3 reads CASSFWVRGSGANVLTF. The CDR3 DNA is TGCGCCAGCAGCTTTTGGGTCAGGGGCTCTGGGGCCAACGTCCTGACTTTC.

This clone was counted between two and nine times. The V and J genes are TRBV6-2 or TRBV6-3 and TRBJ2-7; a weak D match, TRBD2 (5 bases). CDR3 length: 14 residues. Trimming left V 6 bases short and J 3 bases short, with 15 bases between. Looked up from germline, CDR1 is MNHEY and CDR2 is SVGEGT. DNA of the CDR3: TGTGCCAGCAGCCTCCACGGACTCTTCTACGAGCAGTACTTC. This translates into CASSLHGLFYEQYF.

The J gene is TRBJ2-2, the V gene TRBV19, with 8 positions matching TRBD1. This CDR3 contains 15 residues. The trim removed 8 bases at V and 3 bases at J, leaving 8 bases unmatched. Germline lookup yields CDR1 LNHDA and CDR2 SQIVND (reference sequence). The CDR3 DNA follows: TGTGCCAGTCTAACAGGGGGTTCGGACACCGGGGAGCTGTTTTTT. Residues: CASLTGGSDTGELFF. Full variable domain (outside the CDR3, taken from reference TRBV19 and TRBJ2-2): DGGITQSPKYLFRKEGQNVTLSCEQNLNHDAMYWYRQDPGQGLRLIYYSQIVNDFQKGDIAEGYSVSREKKESFPLTVTSAQKNPTAFYLCASLTGGSDTGELFFGEGSRLTVL.